Following are 15 T cell receptor beta chains from one sample sequenced in a study of PD-1 blockade in classical Hodgkin lymphoma. Time point here: newly diagnosed, previously untreated cHL patient sample. The repertoire was sequenced with immunoSEQ multiplex PCR; TCRdb's copy has only in-frame clones and lacks some. Of 20,000 to 25,000 clones listed, approximately 95% were seen once; the top ten hold around 3.9%. Sequenced sample: peripheral blood mononuclear cells (PBMCs). These receptors originate from a human donor with classical Hodgkin lymphoma.

The V and J genes are TRBV30 and TRBJ2-4; TRBD2 agrees at 7 bases. V shed 2 bases, J shed 3 bases, and the junction held 16 bases outside the gene matches. Germline lookup yields CDR1 GTSNPN and CDR2 SVGIG (reference sequence). The CDR3 loop spans 18 amino acids. CDR3 region: CAWSRVGAGRGDKNIQYF. The CDR3 bases are TGTGCCTGGAGTCGAGTGGGAGCGGGGAGGGGAGACAAAAACATTCAGTACTTC.

The chain uses TRBV6-4 and TRBJ2-1, with D perhaps TRBD2 (5 bases). The V gene lost 5 bases and the J gene lost 0 bases, with 11 bases spanning the gap. The CDR3 extends over 15 amino acids. The germline V gene encodes CDR1 MRHNA and CDR2 SNTAGT. Written as DNA, the CDR3 is TGTGCCAGCAGTCCCGGACTGGCCTCCTACAATGAGCAGTTCTTC. Translating gives CASSPGLASYNEQFF.

The chain carries TRBV7-9 and TRBJ2-7; TRBD1 matches at 9 bases. The germline CDR1 and CDR2 sequences are SEHNR and FQNEAQ (reference sequence). The CDR3 is 16 amino acids. V lost 5 bases to trimming and J lost 4 bases; unmatched junction nucleotides: 12. For the CDR3, the DNA is TGTGCCAGCAGCCGAACGGACAGGGGATGGGGTTACGAGCAGTACTTC. This translates into CASSRTDRGWGYEQYF. Filled out from reference TRBV7-9 and TRBJ2-7, the complete variable domain reads DTGVSQNPRHKITKRGQNVTFRCDPISEHNRLYWYRQTLGQGPEFLTYFQNEAQLEKSRLLSDRFSAERPKGSFSTLEIQRTEQGDSAMYLCASSRTDRGWGYEQYFGPGTRLTVT.

The CDR3 region has the DNA TGTGCCAGCAGCCGATGGGACAGACTGAACACTGAAGCTTTCTTT. Translating gives CASSRWDRLNTEAFF. The chain has TRBV7-9 and TRBJ1-1, with TRBD1 identical over 7 bases. The junction had 6 bases not matched to a gene; V was cut back by 5 bases and J by 0 bases. Germline-derived CDR1 and CDR2 are SEHNR and FQNEAQ (reference sequence). The CDR3 has 15 residues.

The CDR3 loop reads CASSLGDAGRGTSVFEQYF. The CDR3 DNA is TGTGCCAGCAGCTTAGGTGATGCTGGCCGGGGAACATCGGTATTCGAGCAGTACTTC. V gene TRBV7-2 combines with J gene TRBJ2-7; the D gene is possibly TRBD2 (5 bases). In germline, CDR1 is SGHTA, CDR2 FQGNSA. V shed 1 base and J shed 6 bases, with 28 bases lying between them. This CDR3 comprises 19 residues.

This clone is a singleton in its sample. The genes are TRBV18 and TRBJ1-1, with D possibly TRBD1 on 6 matching bases. Germline CDR1 and CDR2: KGHSH and LQKENI. The CDR3 sequence is 13 residues long. Trimming left V 2 bases short and J 3 bases short, with 7 bases between. The CDR3 coding sequence is TGTGCCAGCTCACCAAAGGGGGACACTGAAGCTTTCTTT. As protein: CASSPKGDTEAFF.

The V gene is TRBV28, the J gene TRBJ2-7, with TRBD1 matching over 9 bases. V gave up 8 bases and J gave up 3 bases; unmatched junction bases: 5. There are 13 residues in the CDR3. Germline CDR1 is MDHEN and CDR2 is SYDVKM. The CDR3: CASRGQGLYEQYF. In DNA form, the CDR3 reads TGTGCCAGCCGGGGACAGGGCCTCTACGAGCAGTACTTC.

The V and J genes are TRBV7-8 and TRBJ2-3; D might be TRBD1 or TRBD2, each matching 5 bases. This CDR3 is built from 18 residues. V was shortened by 0 bases and J by 7 bases, with 23 bases between the two germline ends. Looked up from germline, CDR1 is SGHVS and CDR2 is FQNEAQ. CDR3 DNA sequence: TGTGCCAGCAGCTTAGCGACGAGGGGCAGAGGCTTCGACTATACGCAGTATTTT. Translated, it gives CASSLATRGRGFDYTQYF.

The chain uses TRBV7-6 and TRBJ2-3, with 8 bases fitting TRBD2. The CDR3 has 16 amino acids. V shed 2 bases and J 0 bases; nucleotides not matched to a gene: 4. Germline loops: CDR1 SGHVS, CDR2 FNYEAQ. The CDR3 reads CASSLRAGDSTDTQYF. The DNA of the CDR3 is TGTGCCAGCAGCTTACGAGCGGGGGATAGCACAGATACGCAGTATTTT.

The chain recombines TRBV30 with TRBJ1-1; no definite D call. V gave up 4 bases and J gave up 2 bases, with 11 bases separating them. CDR1 is GTSNPN and CDR2 is SVGIG in the germline V gene (reference sequence). The CDR3 is made up of 13 amino acids. CDR3 in DNA: TGTGCCTGGAAGTTCACAGAAAACACTGAAGCTTTCTTT. Amino acids: CAWKFTENTEAFF.

The chain uses TRBV6-5 and TRBJ2-7; either TRBD1 or TRBD2 may supply D (5 bases each). CDR3 length: 15 residues. Germline CDR1 and CDR2: MNHEY and SVGAGI. The ends were cut back, 6 bases at V and 3 bases at J, with 18 bases in the middle. CDR3 sequence reads: CASSPGAESGYEQYF. DNA for the CDR3: TGTGCCAGCAGCCCCGGGGCAGAATCCGGCTACGAGCAGTACTTC.

The table lists this clone with a few counts. The chain couples TRBV4-2 to TRBJ1-1; no definite D call. CDR3 length: 12 residues. Trimming removed 0 bases at V and 4 bases at J, with 3 bases between. Per the germline V gene, CDR1 is LGHNA and CDR2 is YNFKEQ. CDR3 region: CASSQDTTEAFF. CDR3 sequence (DNA): TGTGCCAGCAGCCAAGATACCACTGAAGCTTTCTTT.

The sample holds one count of this clone. V and J are TRBV30 and TRBJ1-3; 7 nucleotides line up with TRBD1. V shed 7 bases, J shed 7 bases, and the junction held 10 bases outside the gene matches. CDR3 length equals 13 residues. Germline CDR1 GTSNPN, CDR2 SVGIG (reference sequence). Here the CDR3 DNA reads TGTGCCTCCAGGACAGGTCCAGACAACACCATATATTTT. Encoded protein: CASRTGPDNTIYF.

This sequence joins TRBV5-6 and TRBJ2-7; 10 nucleotides match TRBD1. CDR1 and CDR2 from the germline V gene are SGHDT and YYEEEE. J gave up 7 bases and V 0 bases, and 4 bases lay outside the gene matches. The CDR3 covers 14 residues. The DNA of the CDR3 is TGTGCCAGCAGCTTGGAGGGACAGGGGTCGGAGCAGTACTTC. Its translation: CASSLEGQGSEQYF.

This sequence joins TRBV6-6 and TRBJ2-2, with D unclear. The CDR3 loop spans 14 amino acids. V gave up 0 bases and J gave up 3 bases, with 5 bases separating them. Germline assignment: CDR1 MNHNY and CDR2 SVGAGI (reference sequence). CDR3 protein: CASSYSLHTGELFF. In nucleotides, the CDR3 is TGTGCCAGCAGTTACTCACTACACACCGGGGAGCTGTTTTTT.